One T cell receptor beta chain is described in this entry. Per the authors' pipeline: Nucleated cell counts were estimated from reference gene primer amplification. This table comes from immunoSEQ multiplex PCR, and its TCRdb copy is limited to in-frame clones, with some not included. That table is the source of V, J and clone size, and D and trimming were worked out from the DNA. The data hold 100,000 to 150,000 clones, with 85% observed a single time. The data derive from a study of blood T cell repertoires in COVID-19. Study-level information: Samples of COVID-19 (acute and convalescent) were obtained from the United States, Italy and Spain. From T cells, B-cell-depleted T cells, or PBMCs came the material, which was cDNA or gDNA.

V was cut by 7 bases and J by 2 bases, with 11 bases left in between. The CDR3 spans 13 residues. Sequencing was performed on peripheral blood. The chain combines TRBV12-3 or TRBV12-4 with TRBJ1-1; D gene ambiguous. This clonotype was obtained from an elderly man with active or convalescent COVID-19. In nucleotides, the CDR3 is TGTGCCAGCACTCAGGCTGCCAACACTGAAGCTTTCTTT. Its translation: CASTQAANTEAFF.